The next 30 T cell receptor beta chains were all read from a single sample in a study of identical twins. One entry per CDR3 protein results from TCRdb running MiXCR on the 5' RACE reads. The repertoire holds 250,000 or so distinct CDR3 sequences, with roughly 8% as singletons. The data were also submitted as part of a second study, on yellow fever vaccine responses in identical twins.

The sequencing input was CD8+ T cells sorted from blood. These receptors came from a woman under 30 in good health.

This clonotype has at least ten counts. This chain joins TRBV20-1 and TRBJ1-1; 8 bases map to TRBD1. The V gene end was trimmed by 4 bases and the J gene end by 3 bases; junction bases not matched to a gene: 1. Germline CDR1 reads DFQATT; CDR2 reads SNEGSKA (reference sequence). This CDR3 comprises 12 residues. The CDR3 nucleotides are TGCAGTGCTAAACAGGGGGACACTGAAGCTTTCTTT. Translating gives CSAKQGDTEAFF.

This clonotype has just a few counts. V gene TRBV20-1 combines with J gene TRBJ2-7; D might be TRBD1 or TRBD2, each matching 5 bases. The germline CDR1 and CDR2 sequences are DFQATT and SNEGSKA (reference sequence). The V end was cut by 0 bases, the J end by 3 bases, with 12 bases between. The CDR3 has 14 amino acids. Here the CDR3 reads CSARDGDDYYEQYF. CDR3 bases: TGCAGTGCTAGAGATGGGGACGATTACTACGAGCAGTACTTC.

Many counts were recorded for this clonotype. The rearrangement joins TRBV2 to TRBJ2-1; 9 bases map to TRBD1. There are 17 residues in the CDR3. The ends lost 3 bases at V and 5 bases at J; junction bases unmatched: 11. Germline CDR1 reads SNHLY; CDR2 reads FYNNEI. The CDR3 bases are TGTGCCAGCAGTGAGCCGTGGGACAGGGAATATAACAATGAGCAGTTCTTC. Translating it yields CASSEPWDREYNNEQFF.

This clonotype was found many times. This CDR3 reads CASSQELQGGPIHNEQFF. The DNA for the CDR3 is TGTGCCAGCAGCCAAGAGCTCCAGGGGGGTCCGATCCACAATGAGCAGTTCTTC. J is TRBJ2-1 and V is TRBV4-2; D might be TRBD1 (7 bases). V lost 0 bases to trimming and J lost 5 bases, with 20 bases between them. The V gene's germline CDR1 is LGHNA and CDR2 YNFKEQ. The CDR3 is 18 amino acids.

This clonotype was seen only a few times. The chain is built from TRBV5-1 and TRBJ2-7, with TRBD1 as a possible D gene (6 bases). Trimming pared 3 bases from V and 4 bases from J, leaving 11 bases between. The CDR3 is 13 amino acids. CDR1 SGHRS and CDR2 YFSETQ come from the germline V gene. CDR3 loop: CASSSPDSYEQYF. CDR3 bases: TGCGCCAGCAGCTCCCCGGACAGTTACGAGCAGTACTTC.

V gene TRBV7-9 combines with J gene TRBJ2-3; D perhaps matches TRBD1 (5 bases). Germline V gene data show CDR1 as SEHNR and CDR2 as FQNEAQ (reference sequence). This CDR3 is 15 amino acids long. The V and J ends lost 5 bases and 4 bases respectively, with 16 bases between them. The CDR3 spells CASSELTAIADTQYF. DNA for the CDR3: TGTGCCAGCAGCGAACTGACAGCCATCGCAGATACGCAGTATTTT.

This clonotype was seen a few times. The chain employs TRBV27 and TRBJ2-3; unclear D gene. V dropped 1 base and J dropped 4 bases, with 9 bases sitting between them. The length of the CDR3 is 14 residues. CDR1 is MNHEY and CDR2 is SMNVEV in the germline V gene (reference sequence). For the CDR3, the DNA is TGTGCCAGCAGTTTATTGCACTTTCCAGATACGCAGTATTTT. It is translated as CASSLLHFPDTQYF.

This chain connects TRBV19 to TRBJ2-7; a weak D match, TRBD1 (6 bases). Between the trimmed V and J ends, which lost 5 bases and 3 bases, there was a span of 11 bases. The CDR3 contains 13 residues. Germline V gene lookup returns CDR1 LNHDA and CDR2 SQIVND (reference sequence). The CDR3 bases are TGTGCCAGTAGTCCCGGACAGTTCTACGAGCAGTACTTC. Translated, it gives CASSPGQFYEQYF.

The J gene is TRBJ2-1, the V gene TRBV6-2 or TRBV6-3; D gene uncertain. Germline CDR1 reads MNHEY; CDR2 reads SVGEGT. CDR3 length: 17 residues. The germline V and J ends were trimmed by 6 bases and 8 bases, with 26 bases remaining between them. CDR3 DNA sequence: TGTGCCAGCAGGACACGACCCCCCTATGCCTCGGTAGATGAGCAGTTCTTC. Translating it yields CASRTRPPYASVDEQFF.

V and J are TRBV24-1 and TRBJ2-3; TRBD2 is a possible D gene (6 bases). CDR3 length: 13 amino acids. V shed 5 bases and J shed 9 bases, with 14 bases lying between them. Per the germline V gene, CDR1 is KGHDR and CDR2 is SFDVKD. The CDR3 nucleotides are TGTGCCACCAGTGCCTTGGGGCGGGACACGCAGTATTTT. Translation gives CATSALGRDTQYF.

The chain combines TRBV21-1 with TRBJ1-2; the table's D call of TRBD1 was not tested on the DNA. TRBV21-1 is a pseudogene segment. CDR3 length equals 17 residues. In DNA, the CDR3 is TGTGCCAGCAGCAAAGCGCCCAGGACAGGGGGCTTCTATGGCTACACCTTC. Protein product: CASSKAPRTGGFYGYTF.

In its sample, this clonotype was seen many times. The rearrangement joins TRBV7-9 to TRBJ2-7; D is possibly TRBD2 (6 bases). Germline CDR1 and CDR2: SEHNR and FQNEAQ (reference sequence). V dropped 6 bases and J dropped 2 bases, with 20 bases sitting between them. The CDR3 length is 16 residues. The DNA of the CDR3 is TGTGCCAGCAGTGAGAGTCAGGCTAGCGTTGCCTACGAGCAGTACTTC. It yields the protein CASSESQASVAYEQYF. The full variable domain, its missing parts supplied by reference TRBV7-9 and TRBJ2-7, is DTGVSQNPRHKITKRGQNVTFRCDPISEHNRLYWYRQTLGQGPEFLTYFQNEAQLEKSRLLSDRFSAERPKGSFSTLEIQRTEQGDSAMYLCASSESQASVAYEQYFGPGTRLTVT.

This clonotype was observed a handful of times. V usage is TRBV3-1 and J usage is TRBJ2-5; TRBD2 agrees at 12 bases. The CDR3 runs to 22 residues. Germline V gives CDR1 LGHDT, CDR2 YNNKEL (reference sequence). J gave up 0 bases and V 4 bases, and 21 bases lay outside the gene matches. In DNA, the CDR3 is TGTGCCAGCAGCCCTCCTCCCTCTACCTCGGGACTAGCGGGTGCCTACCAAGAGACCCAGTACTTC. Translated: CASSPPPSTSGLAGAYQETQYF.

This clonotype has more than one count but fewer than ten. V gene TRBV7-2 combines with J gene TRBJ2-7; 7 bases align to TRBD2. There are 21 residues in the CDR3. Per germline, CDR1 SGHTA and CDR2 FQGNSA. V shed 0 bases, J shed 2 bases, and the junction held 22 bases outside the gene matches. The CDR3 region is CASSLARWGRVEHSGAYEQYF. DNA of the CDR3: TGTGCCAGCAGCTTAGCGCGTTGGGGGAGGGTGGAGCACTCGGGGGCCTACGAGCAGTACTTC.

This chain links TRBV18 with TRBJ2-2; TRBD1 aligns across 7 bases. The V segment lost 0 bases and the J segment 4 bases; nucleotides outside the gene matches: 5. CDR1 is KGHSH, CDR2 LQKENI, per germline. The length of the CDR3 is 16 residues. The CDR3 DNA reads as TGTGCCAGCTCACCACCGGAGAGACAGGGCACCGGGGAGCTGTTTTTT. This gives the protein CASSPPERQGTGELFF.

This clonotype was seen repeatedly, ten times or more. The chain joins TRBV5-1 to TRBJ1-1; no clear D gene. Germline V gene lookup returns CDR1 SGHRS and CDR2 YFSETQ. V was clipped by 4 bases and J by 3 bases, with 16 bases between them. The CDR3 spans 15 residues. CDR3 bases: TGCGCCAGCAGCCTGCATGACCCGGGGTACACTGAAGCTTTCTTT. Translated: CASSLHDPGYTEAFF.

V is TRBV19 and J is TRBJ2-7, with 8 bases identical to TRBD2. This CDR3 is built from 12 residues. Germline V gives CDR1 LNHDA, CDR2 SQIVND (reference sequence). V shed 6 bases and J 6 bases; nucleotides not matched to a gene: 4. Here the CDR3 reads CASRSGGREQYF. The CDR3 DNA sequence: TGTGCCAGTAGAAGCGGGGGCCGCGAGCAGTACTTC. Supplemented by reference TRBV19 and TRBJ2-7, the full variable domain reads DGGITQSPKYLFRKEGQNVTLSCEQNLNHDAMYWYRQDPGQGLRLIYYSQIVNDFQKGDIAEGYSVSREKKESFPLTVTSAQKNPTAFYLCASRSGGREQYFGPGTRLTVT.

This clonotype occurred many times. The chain combines TRBV29-1 with TRBJ2-3; 8 bases are a match to TRBD1. The V and J ends lost 5 bases and 2 bases, in that order; junction bases with no gene match: 15. The CDR3 is made up of 17 amino acids. CDR1 and CDR2 (germline): SQVTM, ANQGSEA. CDR3 sequence: CSVFPIRDRSYTDTQYF. CDR3 DNA: TGCAGCGTTTTCCCAATTCGGGACAGGAGCTACACAGATACGCAGTATTTT.

This clonotype came up a few times. The V and J genes are TRBV20-1 and TRBJ2-7; possibly TRBD1 or TRBD2 for D (5 bases each). Germline CDR1 and CDR2: DFQATT and SNEGSKA (reference sequence). The germline V and J ends were trimmed by 1 base and 3 bases, with 16 bases remaining between them. CDR3 length: 15 residues. The CDR3 is CSARVSSEGFYEQYF. CDR3 DNA sequence: TGCAGTGCTAGAGTGAGTAGCGAGGGGTTCTACGAGCAGTACTTC.

This clonotype was recorded at least ten times. This CDR3 reads CASRRYRGLADTQYF. The DNA of the CDR3 is TGTGCCAGCAGAAGATACAGGGGGCTTGCAGATACGCAGTATTTT. The V and J genes are TRBV28 and TRBJ2-3; 9 nucleotides match TRBD1. Germline V CDR1 and CDR2: MDHEN, SYDVKM. CDR3 size: 15 residues. After removal of 6 bases from V and 4 bases from J, the junction contained 8 bases not matched to a gene.

This clonotype was counted at least ten times. The chain joins TRBV12-5 to TRBJ2-1; 7 bases align to TRBD2. The CDR3 is 13 amino acids. Germline CDR1 reads LGHNT; CDR2 reads FRNRAP. Losses at the gene ends were 6 bases for V and 7 bases for J; bases not matched to a gene: 6. The DNA of the CDR3 is TGTGCTAGTGGCCGCGGACTAGTAAATGAGCAGTTCTTC. It codes for CASGRGLVNEQFF.

This clonotype came up a few times. The chain couples TRBV28 to TRBJ2-1; D possibly corresponds to TRBD2 (6 bases). Germline CDR1 is MDHEN and CDR2 is SYDVKM. The CDR3 sequence is 15 residues long. V shed 2 bases and J shed 5 bases, with 13 bases lying between them. The chain's CDR3 is CASSLIGGFDNEQFF. The CDR3 DNA follows: TGTGCCAGCAGTTTAATTGGAGGGTTCGACAATGAGCAGTTCTTC.

V usage is TRBV5-6 and J usage is TRBJ2-7; D is possibly TRBD2 (6 bases). CDR1 and CDR2 (germline): SGHDT, YYEEEE. Trimming cost V 4 bases and J 3 bases, with 14 bases left between them. This CDR3 has 14 amino acids. CDR3 sequence: CASSHDLEGYEQYF. CDR3 sequence (DNA): TGTGCCAGCAGCCACGACCTGGAGGGCTACGAGCAGTACTTC.

This clonotype was counted only a few times. This chain links TRBV6-2 or TRBV6-3 with TRBJ2-2; no reliable D call. Deletions cut 7 bases from V and 0 bases from J, with 9 bases between. Germline V gene data show CDR1 as MNHEY and CDR2 as SVGEGT. The CDR3 has 14 residues. CDR3 protein: CASTSRSNTGELFF. CDR3 coding DNA: TGTGCCAGCACGTCCCGGTCGAACACCGGGGAGCTGTTTTTT.

This clonotype showed up many times. The chain couples TRBV9 to TRBJ2-7; TRBD1 matches 8 bases. CDR1 and CDR2 (germline): SGDLS, YYNGEE. J was trimmed by 4 bases and V by 4 bases; bases with no gene match: 10. The CDR3 covers 15 residues. This chain's CDR3 is CASSPSAGQGYEQYF. The CDR3, as DNA: TGTGCCAGCAGCCCGTCTGCAGGACAGGGATACGAGCAGTACTTC.

This clonotype was seen at least ten times. The chain carries TRBV4-3 and TRBJ2-2; D is unclear. The CDR3 is 14 amino acids. Trimming removed 1 base at V and 7 bases at J, with 10 bases between. Germline CDR1 and CDR2: LGHNA and YSLEER. The CDR3 spells CASSQVFLNGELFF. For the CDR3, the DNA is TGCGCCAGCAGCCAAGTATTCCTGAACGGGGAGCTGTTTTTT.

This clonotype was detected many times. The chain has TRBV3-1 and TRBJ1-1; 10 positions match TRBD1. V was pared by 4 bases and J by 4 bases, with 3 bases of the junction left unmatched. Germline lookup yields CDR1 LGHDT and CDR2 YNNKEL (reference sequence). This CDR3 comprises 14 residues. This chain's CDR3 is CASSPGQGITEAFF. For the CDR3, the DNA is TGTGCCAGCAGCCCGGGACAGGGGATCACTGAAGCTTTCTTT.

This clonotype has only a few counts. The chain is built from TRBV20-1 and TRBJ2-1; TRBD2 agrees at 7 bases. CDR1 DFQATT and CDR2 SNEGSKA come from the germline V gene (reference sequence). J lost 2 bases, V lost 0 bases, and 1 base had no gene match. The CDR3 runs to 14 residues. CDR3 nucleotides: TGCAGTGCTAGAGAGGCGGGAGCCTACAATGAGCAGTTCTTC. It codes for CSAREAGAYNEQFF.

This clonotype was observed a few times. The CDR3 region is CASSLVAGEGTYNSPLHF. CDR3 sequence (DNA): TGTGCCAGCAGCTTAGTTGCGGGGGAGGGGACCTATAATTCACCCCTCCACTTT. The gene calls are TRBV11-2 and TRBJ1-6, with a tentative D call TRBD1 (5 bases). The CDR3 totals 18 residues. Trimming removed 1 base at V and 2 bases at J, with 15 bases between. Looked up from germline, CDR1 is SGHAT and CDR2 is FQNNGV.

There are many counts of this clonotype. This CDR3 is CASKQGGQPQHF. The CDR3 DNA reads TGTGCCAGCAAACAGGGGGGTCAGCCCCAGCATTTT. The chain is built from TRBV27 and TRBJ1-5, with 8 bases aligning to TRBD1. The CDR3 has 12 amino acids. Germline V gene data show CDR1 as MNHEY and CDR2 as SMNVEV (reference sequence). The trim removed 7 bases at V and 6 bases at J, leaving 2 bases unmatched.